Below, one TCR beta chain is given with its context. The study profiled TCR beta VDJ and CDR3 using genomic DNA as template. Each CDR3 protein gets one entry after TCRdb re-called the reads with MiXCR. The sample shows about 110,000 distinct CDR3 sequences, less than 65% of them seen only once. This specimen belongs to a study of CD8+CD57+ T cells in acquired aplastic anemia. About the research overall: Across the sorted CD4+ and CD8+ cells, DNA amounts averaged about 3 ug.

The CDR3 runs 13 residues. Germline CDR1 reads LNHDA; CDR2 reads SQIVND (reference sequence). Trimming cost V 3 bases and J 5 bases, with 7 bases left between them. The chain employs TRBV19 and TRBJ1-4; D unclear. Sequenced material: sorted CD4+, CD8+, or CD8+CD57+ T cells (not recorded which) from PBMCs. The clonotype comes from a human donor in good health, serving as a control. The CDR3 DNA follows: TGTGCCAGTAGTATGGGTACCAATGAAAAACTGTTTTTT. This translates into CASSMGTNEKLFF.